Listed here are 18 T cell receptor beta chains from one sample, sequenced in a study of control samples from healthy donors and cancer patients. The repertoire was sequenced with immunoSEQ multiplex PCR; TCRdb's copy has only in-frame clones and lacks some. The data show about 140,000 clones, more than 80% seen once. The sample was blood. Every receptor here comes from a man between 18 and 29 years old in good health.

The gene calls are TRBV10-3 and TRBJ2-3, with 11 bases lining up with TRBD2. The length of the CDR3 is 14 residues. The germline V gene encodes CDR1 ENHRY and CDR2 SYGVKD. V dropped 6 bases and J dropped 2; count of bases not matched to a gene: 1. The CDR3 protein is CAIRLAGDTDTQYF. The CDR3 DNA is TGTGCCATCAGACTAGCGGGGGACACAGATACGCAGTATTTT.

V gene TRBV7-2 combines with J gene TRBJ1-3, with 9 bases fitting TRBD1. CDR1 is SGHTA, CDR2 FQGNSA, per germline. V trimming: 10 bases; J trimming: 7 bases; junction bases outside the gene matches: 8. The CDR3 spans 13 residues. The CDR3 is CATSQGAGNTIYF. CDR3 DNA sequence: TGTGCCACCTCACAGGGGGCGGGGAACACCATATATTTT.

This clone has a single count. The chain carries TRBV4-1 and TRBJ2-3; D is ambiguous. Germline CDR1 MGHRA, CDR2 YSYEKL. The CDR3 is made up of 14 amino acids. V was pared by 1 base and J by 10 bases, with 15 bases between. CDR3 amino acids: CASSQGMGDRAQYF. The CDR3 nucleotides are TGCGCCAGCAGCCAAGGGATGGGCGACCGGGCGCAGTATTTT.

The V call is TRBV7-3, the J call TRBJ2-1; TRBD1 aligns across 9 bases. The V gene end was trimmed by 6 bases and the J gene end by 7 bases; junction bases not matched to a gene: 13. The CDR3 is 16 residues long. Germline V gives CDR1 SGHTA, CDR2 FQGTGA. The CDR3 nucleotides read TGTGCCAGCAGTTTCGTTGGGGGACAGGGCTGGAATGAGCAGTTCTTC. Translation: CASSFVGGQGWNEQFF.

This clone occurred a few times. The rearrangement links TRBV14 to TRBJ2-2; D gene ambiguous. Germline loops: CDR1 SGHDN, CDR2 FVKESK. Trimming cost V 0 bases and J 3 bases, with 14 bases left between them. CDR3 size: 17 residues. CDR3 sequence reads: CASSQDSLGSYTGELFF. The CDR3 region has the DNA TGTGCCAGCAGCCAAGATTCATTGGGCAGTTACACCGGGGAGCTGTTTTTT.

The gene calls are TRBV27 and TRBJ2-3, with 9 bases lining up with TRBD1. Germline CDR1 MNHEY, CDR2 SMNVEV (reference sequence). The V segment lost 2 bases and the J segment 5 bases; nucleotides outside the gene matches: 8. The CDR3 length is 16 residues. In DNA, the CDR3 is TGTGCCAGCAGTTTAGTCGGGGACAGGGTGGGAGATACGCAGTATTTT. It specifies CASSLVGDRVGDTQYF.

Here the CDR3 reads CASSPRASGNTIYF. The CDR3 bases are TGTGCCAGCAGTCCACGGGCCTCTGGAAACACCATATATTTT. J is TRBJ1-3 and V is TRBV6-5, with D unresolved. Trimming removed 5 bases at V and 0 bases at J, with 8 bases between. The CDR3 loop spans 14 amino acids. Germline V gene data show CDR1 as MNHEY and CDR2 as SVGAGI.

This chain links TRBV2 with TRBJ2-5; D call uncertain. CDR3 length: 11 residues. Trimming left V 3 bases short and J 4 bases short, with 3 bases between. CDR1 SNHLY and CDR2 FYNNEI come from the germline V gene. CDR3 bases: TGTGCCAGCAGTGATGTAGAGACCCAGTACTTC. The encoded protein is CASSDVETQYF.

The chain joins TRBV30 to TRBJ2-1, with D perhaps TRBD1 or TRBD2 (5 bases each). The CDR3 is 11 amino acids. V lost 5 bases, J lost 10 bases, and 12 bases lay in between. Germline CDR1 reads GTSNPN; CDR2 reads SVGIG (reference sequence). The CDR3 region has the DNA TGTGCCTGGGAGGGGAGTGGGGAGCAGTTCTTC. This sequence encodes CAWEGSGEQFF. Supplemented by reference TRBV30 and TRBJ2-1, the full variable domain reads SQTIHQWPATLVQPVGSPLSLECTVEGTSNPNLYWYRQAAGRGLQLLFYSVGIGQISSEVPQNLSASRPQDRQFILSSKKLLLSDSGFYLCAWEGSGEQFFGPGTRLTVL.

In its sample, this clone was seen once. CDR3 nucleotides: TGTGCCAGTAGTATTGGACGCGGGGACTCACCCCTCCACTTT. Protein sequence: CASSIGRGDSPLHF. The chain carries TRBV19 and TRBJ1-6, with a tentative D call TRBD1 (5 bases). Trimming stripped 3 bases from V and 10 bases from J, with 13 bases between. The CDR3 is 14 residues long. Germline CDR1 and CDR2: LNHDA and SQIVND (reference sequence).

The CDR3 coding sequence is TGTGCCAGCAGCATCAGGGGTGAGGGGACAGATACGCAGTATTTT. Its protein is CASSIRGEGTDTQYF. The chain couples TRBV7-2 to TRBJ2-3; D possibly corresponds to TRBD1 (6 bases). The V and J ends lost 5 bases and 3 bases respectively, with 15 bases between them. The CDR3 is made up of 15 amino acids. Germline loops: CDR1 SGHTA, CDR2 FQGNSA.

J is TRBJ1-1 and V is TRBV18; possible D gene TRBD1, 5 bases. Trimming cost V 0 bases and J 5 bases, with 16 bases left between them. Looked up from germline, CDR1 is KGHSH and CDR2 is LQKENI. The CDR3 is made up of 16 amino acids. DNA of the CDR3: TGTGCCAGCTCACCACCGGGACGGAGTACGTCAACTGAAGCTTTCTTT. Protein product: CASSPPGRSTSTEAFF.

There are a few counts of this clone. The chain employs TRBV14 and TRBJ1-2; TRBD1 aligns across 8 bases. The CDR3 loop spans 17 amino acids. V lost 0 bases and J lost 8; bases outside the gene matches: 14. CDR1 and CDR2 (germline): SGHDN, FVKESK. CDR3: CASSQDRTGPLVTGYTF. The CDR3 DNA is TGTGCCAGCAGCCAAGATCGGACAGGGCCTCTAGTAACCGGCTACACCTTC. Supplemented by reference TRBV14 and TRBJ1-2, the full variable domain reads EAGVTQFPSHSVIEKGQTVTLRCDPISGHDNLYWYRRVMGKEIKFLLHFVKESKQDESGMPNNRFLAERTGGTYSTLKVQPAELEDSGVYFCASSQDRTGPLVTGYTFGSGTRLTVV.

V gene TRBV4-3 combines with J gene TRBJ1-6; no clear D gene. CDR1 LGHNA and CDR2 YSLEER come from the germline V gene. V lost 0 bases and J lost 4, with 13 bases in between. The CDR3 runs 17 residues. CDR3: CASSQDITAIYNSPLHF. The CDR3 DNA is TGCGCCAGCAGCCAAGATATCACCGCGATTTATAATTCACCCCTCCACTTT.

V usage is TRBV25-1 and J usage is TRBJ2-7; D possibly matches TRBD1 or TRBD2 (5 bases each). This CDR3 comprises 14 residues. Germline lookup yields CDR1 MGHDK and CDR2 SYGVNS. Deletions cut 8 bases from V and 2 bases from J, with 16 bases between. CDR3 region: CASDPGRGPYEQYF. CDR3 nucleotides: TGTGCCAGCGACCCGGGAAGGGGCCCCTACGAGCAGTACTTC.

This rearrangement joins TRBV6-2 or TRBV6-3 to TRBJ1-5; TRBD1 matches 9 bases. CDR1 and CDR2 from the germline V gene are MNHEY and SVGEGT. J lost 6 bases, V lost 0 bases, and 3 bases had no gene match. The CDR3 spans 15 residues. The CDR3 DNA reads as TGTGCCAGCAGTTACTCGGACAGGGGTAGTCAGCCCCAGCATTTT. This gives the protein CASSYSDRGSQPQHF.

CDR3 in amino acids: CASSQEITGGSGELFF. The CDR3, as DNA: TGTGCCAGCAGCCAAGAGATAACAGGGGGCTCCGGGGAGCTGTTTTTT. The V and J genes are TRBV4-2 and TRBJ2-2; 9 bases map to TRBD1. Germline V CDR1 and CDR2: LGHNA, YNFKEQ. V lost 0 bases to trimming and J lost 6 bases; unmatched junction nucleotides: 5. CDR3 size: 16 residues.

This chain uses TRBV7-9 with TRBJ2-7; either TRBD1 or TRBD2 may fit D (5 bases each). Trimming shortened V by 5 bases and J by 3 bases, and 26 bases separated the two germline ends. The length of the CDR3 is 18 residues. Germline CDR1 is SEHNR and CDR2 is FQNEAQ (reference sequence). CDR3 coding DNA: TGTGCCAGCAGCCCAAAGAGGGGCGGATCAATAAGTAACTACGAGCAGTACTTC. Protein sequence: CASSPKRGGSISNYEQYF.